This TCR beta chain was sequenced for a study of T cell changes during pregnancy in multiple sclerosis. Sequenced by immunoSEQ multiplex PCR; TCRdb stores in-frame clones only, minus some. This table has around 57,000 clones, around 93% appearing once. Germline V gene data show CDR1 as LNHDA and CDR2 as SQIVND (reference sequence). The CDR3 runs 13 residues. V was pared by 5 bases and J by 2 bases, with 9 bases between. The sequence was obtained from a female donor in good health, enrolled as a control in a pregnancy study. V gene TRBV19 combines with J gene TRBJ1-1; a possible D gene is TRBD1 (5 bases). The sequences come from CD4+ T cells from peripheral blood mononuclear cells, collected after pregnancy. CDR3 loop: CASSGGRNTEAFF. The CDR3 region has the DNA TGTGCCAGTAGTGGGGGGAGAAACACTGAAGCTTTCTTT.